The 29 T cell receptor beta chains listed next were all sequenced from one sample in a study of blood T cell repertoires in COVID-19. The assay was immunoSEQ multiplex PCR, and TCRdb's table has in-frame clones only and misses some. This repertoire shows some 8,000 clones, around 70% found once; its top ten account for around a sixth. Source material: peripheral blood. The source of these receptors is a human donor in a cohort sampled during active COVID-19.

This sequence joins TRBV20-1 and TRBJ1-5; unclear D gene. Germline values: CDR1 DFQATT, CDR2 SNEGSKA (reference sequence). This CDR3 is 13 amino acids long. Trimming took off 3 bases at V and 7 bases at J, with 13 bases between the two ends. In nucleotides, the CDR3 is TGCAGTGCTAGTTCGTCGCCCGGGCAGCCCCAGCATTTT. As protein: CSASSSPGQPQHF.

The rearrangement uses TRBV19 and TRBJ2-1, with 8 bases aligning to TRBD1. Losses at the gene ends were 8 bases for V and 0 bases for J; bases not matched to a gene: 3. The germline V gene has CDR1 LNHDA and CDR2 SQIVND (reference sequence). The CDR3 has 14 residues. The CDR3 loop is CASRTGGSYNEQFF. The CDR3 DNA is TGTGCCAGTCGAACAGGGGGCTCCTACAATGAGCAGTTCTTC.

In the case of this clone: This may arise from a read error, as a much more abundant clone is one base away. The same CDR3 is also encoded by other DNA sequences in this sample. This chain uses TRBV3-1 (or the pseudogene TRBV3-2) with TRBJ1-6; 9 bases map to TRBD1. CDR3 size: 16 residues. CDR1 is LGHDT, CDR2 YNNKEL, per germline (reference sequence). The V gene end was trimmed by 5 bases and the J gene end by 8 bases; junction bases not matched to a gene: 10. CDR3 region: CASSFGTGGMDSPLHF. For the CDR3, the DNA is TGTGCCAGCAGCTTCGGAACAGGGGGCATGGATTCACCCCTCCACTTT.

This clone rates as large. This chain uses TRBV28 with TRBJ1-1, with D possibly TRBD1 on 6 matching bases. This CDR3 region has 20 residues. Trimming took off 6 bases at V and 4 bases at J, with 33 bases between the two ends. The germline V gene encodes CDR1 MDHEN and CDR2 SYDVKM. The CDR3 protein is CASSILPVAKQVGGRTEAFF. CDR3 DNA: TGTGCCAGCAGCATCCTCCCCGTAGCCAAACAGGTGGGGGGGCGCACTGAAGCTTTCTTT. Full variable domain (remainder filled in from reference TRBV28 and TRBJ1-1): DVKVTQSSRYLVKRTGEKVFLECVQDMDHENMFWYRQDPGLGLRLIYFSYDVKMKEKGDIPEGYSVSREKKERFSLILESASTNQTSMYLCASSILPVAKQVGGRTEAFFGQGTRLTVV.

The gene calls are TRBV6-6 and TRBJ1-2, with a tentative D call TRBD1 (5 bases). V was shortened by 5 bases and J by 8 bases, with 18 bases between the two germline ends. The CDR3 sequence is 14 residues long. Germline V gene sequence: CDR1 MNHNY, CDR2 SVGAGI (reference sequence). This CDR3 is CASSADSEVGGYTF. CDR3 bases: TGTGCCAGCAGTGCCGACAGCGAGGTCGGGGGCTACACCTTC.

This sequence joins TRBV7-8 and TRBJ2-3, with 7 bases fitting TRBD1. The trim removed 4 bases at V and 7 bases at J, leaving 11 bases unmatched. CDR3 size: 15 residues. Germline values: CDR1 SGHVS, CDR2 FQNEAQ. CDR3 region: CASSSLIGGSNTQYF. In DNA form, the CDR3 reads TGTGCCAGCAGCTCACTTATAGGGGGCTCAAATACGCAGTATTTT.

The table lists this clone with a count of one. The chain uses TRBV19 and TRBJ2-1, with D possibly TRBD2 on 5 matching bases. In germline, CDR1 is LNHDA, CDR2 SQIVND (reference sequence). V lost 4 bases and J lost 12, with 16 bases in between. CDR3 length: 13 residues. In nucleotides, the CDR3 is TGTGCCAGTAGTACCGGAACCCTAGGAGGGCAGTTCTTC. It specifies CASSTGTLGGQFF.

This clone was counted once. The chain recombines TRBV6-6 with TRBJ2-1; D possibly corresponds to TRBD1 (5 bases). This CDR3 is 14 amino acids long. The V gene lost 6 bases and the J gene lost 8 bases, with 17 bases spanning the gap. Germline loops: CDR1 MNHNY, CDR2 SVGAGI (reference sequence). CDR3 DNA sequence: TGTGCCAGCAGCAGTAACGGAAAGGGGCATGAGCAGTTCTTC. It codes for CASSSNGKGHEQFF.

The V and J genes are TRBV6-5 and TRBJ2-3; unclear D gene. Germline-derived CDR1 and CDR2 are MNHEY and SVGAGI. This CDR3 has 15 residues. The germline V and J ends were trimmed by 5 bases and 6 bases, with 18 bases remaining between them. For the CDR3, the DNA is TGTGCCAGCAGTCCCGGGTTGTCGGGTTCGGATACGCAGTATTTT. It codes for CASSPGLSGSDTQYF.

J is TRBJ2-3 and V is TRBV29-1; maybe TRBD2 (5 bases). Between the trimmed V and J ends, which lost 0 bases and 6 bases, there was a span of 19 bases. This CDR3 contains 16 residues. The germline gives CDR1 SQVTM, CDR2 ANQGSEA. The CDR3 loop reads CSVEDEDSSPPDTQYF. The CDR3 region has the DNA TGCAGCGTTGAAGATGAGGACTCTAGTCCCCCGGATACGCAGTATTTT.

The genes are TRBV4-2 and TRBJ2-2, with D unclear. The germline V and J ends were trimmed by 0 bases and 6 bases, with 14 bases remaining between them. Germline V gene sequence: CDR1 LGHNA, CDR2 YNFKEQ. The CDR3 has 16 residues. In DNA form, the CDR3 reads TGTGCCAGCAGCCAAGAACCTAGGTATCTGGCCGGGGAGCTGTTTTTT. Translating gives CASSQEPRYLAGELFF.

The genes are TRBV30 and TRBJ2-7; D might be TRBD2 (5 bases). In germline, CDR1 is GTSNPN, CDR2 SVGIG (reference sequence). The germline V and J ends were trimmed by 2 bases and 3 bases, with 17 bases remaining between them. CDR3 length equals 15 residues. This CDR3 is CAWSPPVVGIYEQYF. Written as DNA, the CDR3 is TGTGCCTGGAGTCCCCCAGTGGTCGGGATCTACGAGCAGTACTTC.

This chain joins TRBV24-1 and TRBJ1-1; D perhaps matches TRBD1 (5 bases). Trimming stripped 12 bases from V and 1 base from J, with 17 bases between. Germline-derived CDR1 and CDR2 are KGHDR and SFDVKD. This CDR3 spans 14 amino acids. As DNA, the CDR3 is TGTGCCCTCCAACGGCAGGGCCCGAACACTGAAGCTTTCTTT. As protein: CALQRQGPNTEAFF.

The rearrangement links TRBV29-1 to TRBJ1-1; D is unresolved. V lost 2 bases and J lost 5, with 6 bases in between. Germline CDR1 and CDR2: SQVTM and ANQGSEA. This CDR3 is built from 11 residues. The CDR3 region has the DNA TGCAGCGTTGAATTCCCTACTGAAGCTTTCTTT. Encoded protein: CSVEFPTEAFF.

This chain connects TRBV23-1 to TRBJ2-5; weak D call: TRBD2 (7 bases). TRBV23-1 is identified as an open reading frame with a role that is uncertain. The CDR3 totals 17 residues. Trimming left V 2 bases short and J 5 bases short, with 21 bases between. CDR3 region: CASSQRSGGGRRETQYF. CDR3 DNA sequence: TGCGCCAGCAGTCAACGATCCGGGGGCGGGAGAAGGGAGACCCAGTACTTC.

This clone was recorded a few times. The junction differs from germline at one of its ends, possibly a read error. The CDR3 protein is CASSMGLENVF. The CDR3 coding sequence is TGTGCCAGTAGTATGGGACTTGAAAATGTCTTC. V is TRBV19 and J is TRBJ2-1; maybe TRBD2 (6 bases). Germline lookup yields CDR1 LNHDA and CDR2 SQIVND (reference sequence). This CDR3 has 11 amino acids.

This rearrangement joins TRBV7-9 to TRBJ2-2, with TRBD2 matching over 8 bases. The CDR3 has 15 residues. Germline V gene data show CDR1 as SEHNR and CDR2 as FQNEAQ (reference sequence). The junction had 10 bases not matched to a gene; V was cut back by 7 bases and J by 6 bases. The CDR3 spells CASILRSGRAGELFF. The DNA of the CDR3 is TGTGCCAGCATCCTTAGGAGCGGGAGAGCCGGGGAGCTGTTTTTT.

The rearrangement joins TRBV19 to TRBJ2-2; perhaps TRBD2 as D (5 bases). The CDR3 spans 15 residues. Germline V gene data show CDR1 as LNHDA and CDR2 as SQIVND (reference sequence). V was cut by 7 bases and J by 4 bases, with 16 bases left in between. This chain's CDR3 is CASKGAGVITGELFF. The CDR3 DNA reads as TGTGCCAGTAAGGGAGCCGGGGTCATCACCGGGGAGCTGTTTTTT. Full variable domain (missing parts from reference TRBV19 and TRBJ2-2): DGGITQSPKYLFRKEGQNVTLSCEQNLNHDAMYWYRQDPGQGLRLIYYSQIVNDFQKGDIAEGYSVSREKKESFPLTVTSAQKNPTAFYLCASKGAGVITGELFFGEGSRLTVL.

This chain connects TRBV7-3 to TRBJ2-1; a weak D match, TRBD1 (5 bases). Germline V CDR1 and CDR2: SGHTA, FQGTGA. Between the trimmed V and J ends, which lost 5 bases and 9 bases, there was a span of 8 bases. The length of the CDR3 is 11 residues. Here the CDR3 reads CASSLRGEQFF. The CDR3, as DNA: TGTGCCAGCAGCCTTAGGGGTGAGCAGTTCTTC.

This chain uses TRBV6-5 with TRBJ2-1; TRBD2 aligns across 12 bases. CDR1 MNHEY and CDR2 SVGAGI come from the germline V gene. J lost 8 bases, V lost 2 bases, and 4 bases had no gene match. CDR3 length: 15 residues. CDR3 amino acids: CASSYGLAGLDEQFF. CDR3 DNA sequence: TGTGCCAGCAGTTACGGACTAGCGGGATTGGATGAGCAGTTCTTC.

The rearrangement uses TRBV29-1 and TRBJ1-1, with D perhaps matching TRBD1 (5 bases). Germline CDR1 is SQVTM and CDR2 is ANQGSEA. With 7 bases removed from V and 1 base from J, the gap between germline ends came to 10 bases. The CDR3 is 12 residues long. CDR3: CSAARGNTEAFF. In nucleotides, the CDR3 is TGCAGCGCCGCTAGGGGGAACACTGAAGCTTTCTTT.

The chain recombines TRBV28 with TRBJ2-1; D call uncertain. Trimming pared 7 bases from V and 2 bases from J, leaving 18 bases between. Germline V CDR1 and CDR2: MDHEN, SYDVKM. This CDR3 comprises 16 residues. CDR3 coding DNA: TGTGCCAGCACTACCTTAAGTGGTAATACCTACAATGAGCAGTTCTTC. It specifies CASTTLSGNTYNEQFF.

The gene calls are TRBV28 and TRBJ1-4, with D unresolved. The CDR3 length is 15 residues. V was shortened by 4 bases and J by 0 bases, with 9 bases between the two germline ends. Germline CDR1 MDHEN, CDR2 SYDVKM. CDR3 loop: CASSYQMTTNEKLFF. The CDR3 DNA reads TGTGCCAGCAGTTACCAGATGACAACTAATGAAAAACTGTTTTTT.

V and J are TRBV28 and TRBJ2-5, with 14 positions matching TRBD2. In germline, CDR1 is MDHEN, CDR2 SYDVKM. The CDR3 consists of 17 residues. Losses at the gene ends were 4 bases for V and 5 bases for J; bases not matched to a gene: 9. CDR3 loop: CASSSGTSGRRRETQYF. The CDR3 DNA sequence: TGTGCCAGCAGTTCTGGGACTAGCGGGAGAAGGCGTGAGACCCAGTACTTC.

The chain couples TRBV9 to TRBJ2-7, with D possibly matching TRBD1 (5 bases). V lost 4 bases, J lost 6 bases, and 17 bases lay in between. CDR1 is SGDLS and CDR2 is YYNGEE in the germline V gene. The CDR3 is 14 amino acids. The CDR3 DNA follows: TGTGCCAGCAGCTGCTGGGGCCCAACCTGCGAGCAGTACTTC. It specifies CASSCWGPTCEQYF.

The rearrangement uses TRBV7-6 and TRBJ1-1, with TRBD1 as a possible D gene (5 bases). Germline V CDR1 and CDR2: SGHVS, FNYEAQ. This CDR3 has 20 residues. V gave up 1 base and J gave up 0 bases, with 24 bases separating them. The CDR3 is CASSLELSRGLFPMNTEAFF. CDR3 DNA: TGTGCCAGCAGCTTAGAATTAAGTCGGGGGTTGTTTCCGATGAACACTGAAGCTTTCTTT.

Sample share makes this clone medium-sized. The rearrangement uses TRBV7-3 and TRBJ1-1; TRBD1 agrees at 7 bases. Germline CDR1 SGHTA, CDR2 FQGTGA. Trimming removed 5 bases from V and 11 bases from J; junction bases left unmatched: 11. This CDR3 region has 13 residues. The CDR3 reads CASSTGQVKCAFF. CDR3 in DNA: TGTGCCAGCAGCACTGGACAGGTAAAGTGCGCTTTCTTT.

The chain recombines TRBV20-1 with TRBJ1-2; D gene unclear. This CDR3 has 10 residues. Germline CDR1 and CDR2: DFQATT and SNEGSKA (reference sequence). V lost 6 bases and J 5 bases, leaving 7 bases between the germline ends. In DNA form, the CDR3 reads TGCAGTGCCGAGGAGTATGGCTACACCTTC. Translation gives CSAEEYGYTF.

V usage is TRBV6-2 or TRBV6-3 and J usage is TRBJ1-1; TRBD1 agrees at 7 bases. V dropped 8 bases and J dropped 1; count of bases not matched to a gene: 7. CDR3 length: 14 residues. From germline, CDR1 is MNHEY and CDR2 SVGEGT. CDR3 nucleotide sequence: TGTGCCAGCGGCCGGACAGGCTCGAACACTGAAGCTTTCTTT. As protein: CASGRTGSNTEAFF.